The clone carrying this T cell receptor (beta chain) showed up just a few times. Its antigen is unknown. These data originate in a study of cytomegalovirus exposure and HLA in healthy donors. Germline CDR1 MGHDK, CDR2 SYGVNS. The V gene lost 7 bases and the J gene lost 5 bases, with 20 bases spanning the gap. CDR3 size: 15 residues. Study conclusions and caveats: CMV serostatus stood as the only immune exposure information on hand. Associated with cytomegalovirus, according to the listing, were around 170 TCR beta chains. Confirmation in vitro established that a few CMV-associated chains were specific for CMV antigens. One cluster of highly shared sequence variants probably arose as a sequencing artifact.

PCR involved 60 Vbeta and 13 Jbeta primers. Measured with immunoSEQ multiplex PCR; TCRdb has only the in-frame clones, and not every one. This sample carries 100,000 to 150,000 clones, approximately 80% of them seen once, and the ten largest clones take approximately 11%. The chain combines TRBV25-1 with TRBJ1-1, with D hard to call. Sequencing used PBMCs. The source of this sequence is a man aged 25 to 40 in good health and CMV-seropositive. This CDR3 is CASIPWESSGTEAFF. As DNA, the CDR3 is TGTGCCAGCATCCCCTGGGAGAGTTCGGGAACTGAAGCTTTCTTT.